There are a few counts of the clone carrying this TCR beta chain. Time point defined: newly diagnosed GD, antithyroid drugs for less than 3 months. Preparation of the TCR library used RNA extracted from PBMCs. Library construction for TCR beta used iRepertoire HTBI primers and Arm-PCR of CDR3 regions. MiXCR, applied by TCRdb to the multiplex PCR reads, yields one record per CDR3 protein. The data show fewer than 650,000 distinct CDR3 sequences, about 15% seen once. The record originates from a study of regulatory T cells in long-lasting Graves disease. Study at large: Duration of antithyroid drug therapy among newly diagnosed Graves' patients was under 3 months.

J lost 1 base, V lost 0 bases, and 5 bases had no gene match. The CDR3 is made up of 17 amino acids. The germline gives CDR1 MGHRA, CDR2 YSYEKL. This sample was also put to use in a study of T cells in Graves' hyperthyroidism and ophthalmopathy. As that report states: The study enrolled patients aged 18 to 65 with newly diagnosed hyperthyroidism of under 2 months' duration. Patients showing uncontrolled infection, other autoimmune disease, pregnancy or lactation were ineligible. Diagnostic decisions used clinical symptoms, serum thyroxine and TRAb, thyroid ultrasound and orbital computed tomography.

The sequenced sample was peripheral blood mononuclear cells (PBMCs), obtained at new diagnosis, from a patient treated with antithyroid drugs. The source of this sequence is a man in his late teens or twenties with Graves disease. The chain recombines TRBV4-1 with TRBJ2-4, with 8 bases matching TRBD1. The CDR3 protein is CASSQDTDRGAKNIQYF. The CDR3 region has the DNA TGCGCCAGCAGCCAAGATACCGACAGGGGTGCCAAAAACATTCAGTACTTC.